A few counts support the clone carrying this T cell receptor beta chain. What it binds is not known. This entry comes from a study of metastatic and nonmetastatic thyroid tumors. Overall study context: Repertoires were compared across blood and tumor or nodule tissue from malignant and benign thyroid patients. Study-wide points: Significantly higher TCR beta diversity was reportedly seen in malignant thyroid tumors than benign nodules, in blood and tumor.

Trimming left V 1 base short and J 10 bases short, with 8 bases between. The CDR3 loop spans 12 amino acids. Germline V gives CDR1 MDHEN, CDR2 SYDVKM. Each patient came to thyroid surgery without any prior treatment (of any kind). The authors' processing: To classify distant metastasis in papillary thyroid cancer, a model was built from CDR3 differences across clinicopathological groups. TCRdb reanalyzed the PCR reads with MiXCR. For this entry, the V and J calls and clone size follow TCRdb and not the study's own pipeline. The repertoire holds some 15,000 clones, with 33% as singletons. This chain uses TRBV28 with TRBJ2-1; D not certain. Specimen: tumor tissue. This receptor was identified in a male donor with papillary thyroid cancer or a benign thyroid nodule (not recorded which). Some clones in this sample may be carry-over from other donors' samples. The CDR3 DNA sequence: TGTGCCAGCAGTTTATTGGTTTCCGAGCAGTTCTTC. Translation: CASSLLVSEQFF.